Following are 17 T cell receptor beta chains from one sample sequenced in a study of blood T cell repertoires in COVID-19. Using immunoSEQ multiplex PCR, the repertoire was profiled, and TCRdb retains in-frame clones only, with some absent. The sample has 70,000 to 95,000 clones; almost 80% are singletons. The sample was peripheral blood. The receptor set was obtained from a human donor in a cohort sampled during active COVID-19.

The gene calls are TRBV19 and TRBJ2-3, with 7 bases aligning to TRBD2. J gave up 2 bases and V 4 bases, and 12 bases lay outside the gene matches. This CDR3 is 17 amino acids long. Per the germline V gene, CDR1 is LNHDA and CDR2 is SQIVND (reference sequence). CDR3 sequence: CASSSPHWAGVTDTQYF. The CDR3 nucleotides are TGTGCCAGTAGTAGCCCACATTGGGCGGGAGTCACAGATACGCAGTATTTT.

The genes are TRBV6-2 or TRBV6-3 and TRBJ1-2, with a tentative D call TRBD1 (6 bases). In germline, CDR1 is MNHEY, CDR2 SVGEGT. Trimming removed 6 bases at V and 0 bases at J, with 11 bases between. The CDR3 is 14 amino acids. The CDR3 coding sequence is TGTGCCAGCAGCCTTACAGGGACTAACTATGGCTACACCTTC. This codes for CASSLTGTNYGYTF.

V and J are TRBV7-3 and TRBJ2-1; perhaps TRBD2 as D (7 bases). The ends were cut back, 5 bases at V and 2 bases at J, with 13 bases in the middle. The CDR3 runs 15 residues. Germline lookup yields CDR1 SGHTA and CDR2 FQGTGA. The CDR3 sequence: CASSNWRGPYNEQFF. The DNA of the CDR3 is TGTGCCAGCAGCAATTGGCGGGGGCCCTACAATGAGCAGTTCTTC.

The genes are TRBV7-8 and TRBJ2-2; 7 bases are shared with TRBD1. The J segment lost 6 bases and the V segment lost 4 bases, leaving 5 bases of the junction unmatched. Germline CDR1 is SGHVS and CDR2 is FQNEAQ. This CDR3 contains 14 residues. CDR3 in amino acids: CASSSPTGPGELFF. The CDR3 DNA is TGTGCCAGCAGCTCCCCGACAGGGCCCGGGGAGCTGTTTTTT.

The V call is TRBV28, the J call TRBJ2-6; no definite D call. Trimming took 8 bases from V and 1 from J, leaving 12 bases between them. CDR1 is MDHEN, CDR2 SYDVKM, per germline. The CDR3 sequence is 15 residues long. CDR3 loop: CASSVPRSGANVLTF. CDR3 nucleotide sequence: TGTGCCAGCTCTGTTCCCCGGTCTGGGGCCAACGTCCTGACTTTC.

V gene TRBV10-1 combines with J gene TRBJ2-2, with a possible D match to TRBD1 (6 bases). Trimming took 5 bases from V and 6 from J, leaving 10 bases between them. The CDR3 has 13 residues. Per the germline V gene, CDR1 is WNHNN and CDR2 is SYGVQD (reference sequence). DNA for the CDR3: TGCGCCAGCAGTCTTGGGGGCTCCGGGGAGCTGTTTTTT. It is translated as CASSLGGSGELFF.

The V call is TRBV28, the J call TRBJ1-2, with 7 bases fitting TRBD1. CDR3 length: 14 residues. Germline CDR1 reads MDHEN; CDR2 reads SYDVKM. The junction had 6 bases not matched to a gene; V was cut back by 5 bases and J by 3 bases. This CDR3 is CASSTGEVYYGYTF. The CDR3 DNA sequence: TGTGCCAGCAGTACAGGGGAGGTATACTATGGCTACACCTTC.

This clone showed up just a few times. This chain links TRBV14 with TRBJ2-7; 7 bases align to TRBD1. V dropped 4 bases and J dropped 6; count of bases not matched to a gene: 9. This CDR3 spans 14 amino acids. CDR1 SGHDN and CDR2 FVKESK come from the germline V gene. Written as DNA, the CDR3 is TGTGCCAGCAGCCCTTACAGGGGTGGGACCGAGCAGTACTTC. Amino acid sequence: CASSPYRGGTEQYF.

V usage is TRBV5-4 and J usage is TRBJ2-2, with 13 bases matching TRBD2. This CDR3 is built from 15 residues. V trimming: 4 bases; J trimming: 5 bases; junction bases outside the gene matches: 2. CDR1 and CDR2 (germline): SGHNT, YYREEE (reference sequence). The CDR3 region is CASSPGLAGTGELFF. In nucleotides, the CDR3 is TGTGCCAGCAGCCCGGGACTAGCGGGAACCGGGGAGCTGTTTTTT.

The chain carries TRBV28 and TRBJ2-1; D gene unclear. The CDR3 loop spans 13 amino acids. Trimming cost V 11 bases and J 0 bases, with 11 bases left between them. CDR1 is MDHEN, CDR2 SYDVKM, per germline. As DNA, the CDR3 is TGTGCCTGCTACTCAAGCTCCTACAATGAGCAGTTCTTC. Residues: CACYSSSYNEQFF.

The CDR3 loop is CASSFSGRAEQFF. In DNA form, the CDR3 reads TGTGCCAGCAGCTTTAGCGGGAGGGCCGAGCAGTTCTTC. The chain has TRBV7-3 and TRBJ2-1, with 11 bases that match TRBD2. The CDR3 covers 13 residues. The germline V gene has CDR1 SGHTA and CDR2 FQGTGA. V was clipped by 3 bases and J by 10 bases; unmatched bases: 2.

The chain joins TRBV28 to TRBJ2-7, with unresolved D. This CDR3 has 15 residues. Trimming took 6 bases from V and 4 from J, leaving 19 bases between them. Germline V CDR1 and CDR2: MDHEN, SYDVKM. The CDR3 DNA sequence: TGTGCCAGCAGCTCTCCCCCCCTTGCTATTTACGAGCAGTACTTC. Protein: CASSSPPLAIYEQYF. Based on the CDR3 plus reference TRBV28 and TRBJ2-7, the full variable domain is DVKVTQSSRYLVKRTGEKVFLECVQDMDHENMFWYRQDPGLGLRLIYFSYDVKMKEKGDIPEGYSVSREKKERFSLILESASTNQTSMYLCASSSPPLAIYEQYFGPGTRLTVT.

This sequence joins TRBV19 and TRBJ1-5; tentatively, D is TRBD1 (5 bases). The germline gives CDR1 LNHDA, CDR2 SQIVND (reference sequence). The CDR3 length is 16 residues. V dropped 5 bases and J dropped 4 bases, with 18 bases sitting between them. The CDR3 DNA is TGTGCCAGTAGTCCGGGTCGGCCAGGGAGGAATCAGCCCCAGCATTTT. It encodes CASSPGRPGRNQPQHF.

The chain links TRBV7-6 to TRBJ1-4; 7 bases are shared with TRBD1. This CDR3 has 16 residues. Germline lookup yields CDR1 SGHVS and CDR2 FNYEAQ. The V and J ends lost 5 bases and 5 bases, in that order; junction bases with no gene match: 11. The CDR3 bases are TGTGCCAGCAGCCGGCCCGCGGGGACAGTCAATGAAAAACTGTTTTTT. It yields the protein CASSRPAGTVNEKLFF.

The chain joins TRBV6-5 to TRBJ1-3, with D maybe TRBD1 (5 bases). The CDR3 contains 14 residues. Trimming cost V 11 bases and J 4 bases, with 18 bases left between them. The V gene's germline CDR1 is MNHEY and CDR2 SVGAGI. In DNA, the CDR3 is TGTGCCGTAGATGGTGGGGCGAGAGGAAACACCATATATTTT. Translation gives CAVDGGARGNTIYF.

The chain recombines TRBV28 with TRBJ2-2; 11 bases match TRBD2. Germline CDR1 MDHEN, CDR2 SYDVKM. The CDR3 is 15 amino acids. V lost 6 bases, J lost 13 bases, and 13 bases stayed unmatched. The CDR3: CASRWRLAGTMGLFF. The CDR3 nucleotides read TGTGCCAGCAGGTGGCGACTAGCGGGGACCATGGGGCTGTTTTTT.

Points on this clone: Other nucleotide sequences from this sample produce the same CDR3. This rearrangement joins TRBV5-1 to TRBJ2-2; 7 nucleotides line up with TRBD1. The CDR3 runs to 15 residues. In germline, CDR1 is SGHRS, CDR2 YFSETQ. Germline trimming cut 0 bases from V and 2 bases from J; bases unmatched to any gene: 1. The CDR3 loop reads CASSLAGGNTGELFF. The DNA of the CDR3 is TGCGCCAGCAGCTTGGCAGGGGGTAACACCGGGGAGCTGTTTTTT.